The clone carrying this T cell receptor beta chain has just a few counts. Its target is unknown. The study made its TCR cDNA through 5'RACE template switching. That step introduced a universal primer site along with UMIs. TCRdb analysed the 5' RACE reads with MiXCR anew, one entry per CDR3 protein. The top ten clones hold roughly 16% of a sample with 450,000 to 550,000 distinct CDR3 sequences, around a fifth of them seen once. Germline lookup yields CDR1 SGHRS and CDR2 YFSETQ. The CDR3 consists of 16 residues. V was clipped by 3 bases and J by 0 bases, with 12 bases between them. These data belong to a study of T cells after yellow fever vaccination. Points from the study as a whole: At less than 97% for CD4 and about 88% for CD8, most primary-vaccination clones showed up again after the booster. Weaker, the secondary response peaked sooner, at day 5 versus 15.

The rearrangement uses TRBV5-1 and TRBJ2-2; maybe TRBD1 (6 bases). The source was PBMCs, collected approximately 22 days after the first yellow fever vaccination. The receptor was derived from a man aged 18 to 30 who received the YFV17D yellow fever vaccine. The CDR3 coding sequence is TGCGCCAGCAGCTCGACAGGACCCCCGAACACCGGGGAGCTGTTTTTT. Translated, it gives CASSSTGPPNTGELFF. Using reference TRBV5-1 and TRBJ2-2 for the parts outside the CDR3, the full variable domain is KAGVTQTPRYLIKTRGQQVTLSCSPISGHRSVSWYQQTPGQGLQFLFEYFSETQRNKGNFPGRFSGRQFSNSRSEMNVSTLELGDSALYLCASSSTGPPNTGELFFGEGSRLTVL.